This T cell receptor (beta chain) was recovered during a study of OX40 agonist ivuxolimab in advanced cancers. In the study overall: It was permissible to have had prior anti-PD-1, anti-PD-L1 or anti-CTLA-4 therapy, and around 41% had some.

V shed 3 bases and J 6 bases; nucleotides not matched to a gene: 2. The germline V gene has CDR1 SGHVS and CDR2 FNYEAQ. There are 15 residues in the CDR3. The method was immunoSEQ multiplex PCR; TCRdb's version includes in-frame clones alone and lacks a portion of them. The sample lists over 65,000 clones, approximately 85% occurring once. This receptor was obtained from an adult with an advanced solid tumor such as melanoma, head and neck, liver or kidney cancer. The sequencing here drew on CD4+ or CD8+ T cells sorted from blood, taken in a trial of the OX40 agonist ivuxolimab. This rearrangement joins TRBV7-6 to TRBJ2-2; TRBD2 agrees at 12 bases. The CDR3 DNA reads TGTGCCAGCAGCTTGGCTAGCGGGAGGGCCGGGGAGCTGTTTTTT. This sequence encodes CASSLASGRAGELFF.